The 25 T cell receptor beta chains listed next were all sequenced from one sample in a study of blood T cell repertoires in COVID-19. Only in-frame clones appear in the TCRdb table, and some are missing; sequencing was by immunoSEQ multiplex PCR. The sample carries under 200,000 clones, around 90% recorded once. Sequencing was carried out using peripheral blood. Receptors originate from a man in his forties or fifties with active or convalescent COVID-19.

The genes are TRBV6-6 and TRBJ2-3; D remains unclear. The CDR3 loop spans 14 amino acids. Germline lookup yields CDR1 MNHNY and CDR2 SVGAGI (reference sequence). Trimming cost V 4 bases and J 5 bases, with 13 bases left between them. Written as DNA, the CDR3 is TGTGCCAGCAGTTCCGGGTTTCGTGTAGATACGCAGTATTTT. This translates into CASSSGFRVDTQYF.

This chain connects TRBV28 to TRBJ1-5; D may be TRBD1 (5 bases). Germline V gives CDR1 MDHEN, CDR2 SYDVKM. Trimming shortened V by 9 bases and J by 0 bases, and 12 bases separated the two germline ends. CDR3 length: 14 residues. The CDR3 sequence: CASKGQNSNQPQHF. CDR3 coding DNA: TGTGCCAGTAAGGGGCAGAATAGCAATCAGCCCCAGCATTTT.

CDR3 region: CASNGGTGGFGNTIYF. CDR3 nucleotides: TGTGCCAGCAATGGCGGGACAGGGGGGTTTGGAAACACCATATATTTT. The J gene is TRBJ1-3, the V gene TRBV28, with 11 bases matching TRBD1. The CDR3 spans 16 residues. Germline V gene lookup returns CDR1 MDHEN and CDR2 SYDVKM. V shed 7 bases, J shed 3 bases, and the junction held 8 bases outside the gene matches.

This sequence joins TRBV19 and TRBJ1-2, with 9 bases lining up with TRBD1. The germline V gene encodes CDR1 LNHDA and CDR2 SQIVND (reference sequence). The CDR3 is 15 residues long. J gave up 0 bases and V 4 bases, and 3 bases lay outside the gene matches. The CDR3 region has the DNA TGTGCCAGTAGTACCGGGACAGGGACTAACTATGGCTACACCTTC. This codes for CASSTGTGTNYGYTF.

The V and J genes are TRBV3-1 (or the pseudogene TRBV3-2) and TRBJ2-1, with 8 bases lining up with TRBD2. The junction had 4 bases not matched to a gene; V was cut back by 1 base and J by 2 bases. CDR1 and CDR2 from the germline V gene are LGHDT and YNNKEL (reference sequence). This CDR3 region has 16 residues. The CDR3 loop reads CASSQGGSGTYNEQFF. DNA for the CDR3: TGTGCCAGCAGCCAAGGGGGTAGCGGGACCTACAATGAGCAGTTCTTC.

In its sample, this clone was seen many times. The rearrangement joins TRBV7-9 to TRBJ2-1; D not certain. Germline V lookup: CDR1 SEHNR, CDR2 FQNEAQ (reference sequence). This CDR3 region has 13 residues. Trimming took off 4 bases at V and 7 bases at J, with 11 bases between the two ends. CDR3 nucleotide sequence: TGTGCCAGCAGCTCCCAGCTACTAAATGAGCAGTTCTTC. The encoded protein is CASSSQLLNEQFF.

This clone was seen only once. The chain carries TRBV28 and TRBJ1-5; 12 bases agree with TRBD1. V trimming: 5 bases; J trimming: 6 bases; junction bases outside the gene matches: 8. Germline CDR1 and CDR2: MDHEN and SYDVKM. CDR3 length: 16 residues. The CDR3 coding sequence is TGTGCCAGCAGTAGGGCGGGACAGGGGGCCTTTCAGCCCCAGCATTTT. This translates into CASSRAGQGAFQPQHF.

The genes are TRBV9 and TRBJ1-4; 7 bases line up with TRBD1. V dropped 3 bases and J dropped 4; count of bases not matched to a gene: 9. This CDR3 comprises 16 residues. The V gene's germline CDR1 is SGDLS and CDR2 YYNGEE. CDR3 sequence: CASSAYPGQNNEKLFF. The CDR3 coding sequence is TGTGCCAGCAGCGCTTACCCGGGACAGAATAATGAAAAACTGTTTTTT.

The chain couples TRBV15 to TRBJ2-7, with TRBD1 matching over 7 bases. From germline, CDR1 is LNHNV and CDR2 YYDKDF (reference sequence). The CDR3 loop spans 13 amino acids. With 4 bases clipped from V and 3 bases from J, the junction kept 3 bases outside the gene matches. The chain's CDR3 is CATSTGQDYEQYF. CDR3 sequence (DNA): TGTGCCACCAGCACAGGACAGGACTACGAGCAGTACTTC.

This clone was found once. The V call is TRBV2, the J call TRBJ2-3; 7 nucleotides match TRBD1. The germline CDR1 and CDR2 sequences are SNHLY and FYNNEI. The CDR3 loop spans 15 amino acids. V lost 5 bases to trimming and J lost 0 bases; unmatched junction nucleotides: 5. The CDR3 bases are TGTGCCAGCAGTCGACAGGGTTTAAGCACAGATACGCAGTATTTT. It specifies CASSRQGLSTDTQYF.

The chain is built from TRBV6-5 and TRBJ2-7; the D gene is possibly TRBD1 (6 bases). The CDR3 has 13 amino acids. With 5 bases removed from V and 10 bases from J, the gap between germline ends came to 18 bases. Germline CDR1 is MNHEY and CDR2 is SVGAGI. The CDR3 sequence is CASSNTGPTGQYF. The CDR3 DNA reads as TGTGCCAGCAGTAACACGGGACCGACAGGACAGTACTTC.

The chain joins TRBV28 to TRBJ1-5; 7 nucleotides match TRBD1. CDR1 is MDHEN, CDR2 SYDVKM, per germline. V shed 4 bases, J shed 2 bases, and the junction held 2 bases outside the gene matches. This CDR3 has 14 amino acids. Written as DNA, the CDR3 is TGTGCCAGCAGTTCAGACAGGGGCAATCAGCCCCAGCATTTT. It is translated as CASSSDRGNQPQHF.

The V gene is TRBV5-4, the J gene TRBJ1-4, with 7 bases identical to TRBD1. The CDR3 runs 14 residues. V lost 5 bases and J lost 7; bases outside the gene matches: 8. CDR1 and CDR2 from the germline V gene are SGHNT and YYREEE (reference sequence). DNA of the CDR3: TGTGCCAGCAGAGACGGGGCAGGGGGTGAAAAACTGTTTTTT. Translating it yields CASRDGAGGEKLFF.

CDR3 bases: TGTGCCAGCAGCACAGGGCCTACGGGCACAGATACGCAGTATTTT. Protein sequence: CASSTGPTGTDTQYF. This rearrangement joins TRBV11-3 to TRBJ2-3, with a weak D call TRBD1 (6 bases). This CDR3 is built from 15 residues. Germline V gene sequence: CDR1 SGHNT, CDR2 YENEEA. V was pared by 5 bases and J by 1 base, with 13 bases between.

V gene TRBV11-3 combines with J gene TRBJ1-1; TRBD1 is a possible D gene (5 bases). CDR1 is SGHNT, CDR2 YENEEA, per germline. The CDR3 is made up of 14 amino acids. Trimming stripped 5 bases from V and 11 bases from J, with 21 bases between. The CDR3 region has the DNA TGTGCCAGCAGCCCTCAGCGCGACAGCGCCCTTGCTTTCTTT. It yields the protein CASSPQRDSALAFF. Complete variable domain (other parts from reference TRBV11-3 and TRBJ1-1): EAGVVQSPRYKIIEKKQPVAFWCNPISGHNTLYWYLQNLGQGPELLIRYENEEAVDDSQLPKDRFSAERLKGVDSTLKIQPAELGDSAVYLCASSPQRDSALAFFGQGTRLTVV.

J is TRBJ1-6 and V is TRBV4-2; D is ambiguous. V was pared by 3 bases and J by 7 bases, with 7 bases between. CDR1 is LGHNA and CDR2 is YNFKEQ in the germline V gene. The length of the CDR3 is 13 residues. Here the CDR3 reads CASSQNRNSPLHF. CDR3 DNA: TGTGCCAGCAGCCAGAACAGAAATTCACCCCTCCACTTT.

The rearrangement uses TRBV19 and TRBJ2-3; TRBD1 agrees at 7 bases. The CDR3 sequence is 15 residues long. From germline, CDR1 is LNHDA and CDR2 SQIVND (reference sequence). V shed 1 base, J shed 5 bases, and the junction held 6 bases outside the gene matches. The CDR3 sequence: CASSIVKGAGDTQYF. CDR3 nucleotide sequence: TGTGCCAGTAGTATAGTAAAGGGGGCAGGAGATACGCAGTATTTT.

The chain is built from TRBV27 and TRBJ1-5; D is unresolved. V lost 8 bases and J lost 0, with 8 bases in between. The CDR3 runs 13 residues. CDR1 is MNHEY, CDR2 SMNVEV, per germline (reference sequence). The CDR3 region is CASARYSNQPQHF. The CDR3 bases are TGTGCCAGCGCGCGGTATAGCAATCAGCCCCAGCATTTT.

The J gene is TRBJ2-7, the V gene TRBV29-1, with 8 bases lining up with TRBD2. After removal of 4 bases from V and 3 bases from J, the junction contained 11 bases not matched to a gene. CDR1 and CDR2 (germline): SQVTM, ANQGSEA. This CDR3 has 15 residues. The CDR3 DNA reads as TGCAGCGTTGCATTTGGGGGTGCGGGGGGCTACGAGCAGTACTTC. The encoded protein is CSVAFGGAGGYEQYF.

V and J are TRBV7-2 and TRBJ1-2; maybe TRBD1 (6 bases). The V end was cut by 4 bases, the J end by 1 base, with 16 bases between. CDR1 and CDR2 from the germline V gene are SGHTA and FQGNSA. The CDR3 contains 16 residues. CDR3: CASSSAGHRLNYGYTF. CDR3 sequence (DNA): TGTGCCAGCAGCTCAGCGGGACACCGACTTAACTATGGCTACACCTTC.

This clone was found a few times. The rearrangement joins TRBV2 to TRBJ2-7; 13 bases agree with TRBD2. CDR1 SNHLY and CDR2 FYNNEI come from the germline V gene. The CDR3 consists of 15 residues. V gave up 6 bases and J gave up 5 bases; unmatched junction bases: 7. Here the CDR3 reads CASSAEGLAGNEQYF. The CDR3 DNA follows: TGTGCCAGCAGCGCCGAGGGACTAGCGGGAAACGAGCAGTACTTC.

This rearrangement joins TRBV7-9 to TRBJ2-1; TRBD2 matches at 8 bases. There are 19 residues in the CDR3. Germline-derived CDR1 and CDR2 are SEHNR and FQNEAQ (reference sequence). V was pared by 7 bases and J by 0 bases, with 17 bases of the junction left unmatched. Written as DNA, the CDR3 is TGTGCCAGCAACTTTGGGTCCCTAGCGGGCCCCAGCTCCTACAATGAGCAGTTCTTC. Its protein is CASNFGSLAGPSSYNEQFF.

The rearrangement joins TRBV5-5 to TRBJ2-1, with 8 bases matching TRBD2. The CDR3 has 17 residues. The germline gives CDR1 SGHKS, CDR2 YYEKEE (reference sequence). Germline trimming cut 1 base from V and 3 bases from J; bases unmatched to any gene: 9. The CDR3 DNA reads TGTGCCAGCAGCTTGAGTGTTTCGGGGGGGAGCTACAATGAGCAGTTCTTC. Amino acids: CASSLSVSGGSYNEQFF.

The V gene is TRBV28, the J gene TRBJ2-7; D might be TRBD1 (8 bases). The CDR3 spans 15 residues. From germline, CDR1 is MDHEN and CDR2 SYDVKM. V was trimmed by 5 bases and J by 3 bases, leaving 17 bases between them. CDR3: CASSPYRGGRYEQYF. In DNA, the CDR3 is TGTGCCAGCAGTCCCTACAGGGGGGGACGCTACGAGCAGTACTTC.

Notes on this clone: The sample contains more than one DNA sequence encoding this CDR3. The chain uses TRBV7-2 and TRBJ2-1; 8 bases fit TRBD2. V lost 1 base to trimming and J lost 4 bases; unmatched junction nucleotides: 6. CDR1 is SGHTA and CDR2 is FQGNSA in the germline V gene. The CDR3 has 16 amino acids. The CDR3 DNA reads TGTGCCAGCAGCTTAGAGGGTAGCGGGACATACAATGAGCAGTTCTTC. It translates to CASSLEGSGTYNEQFF.